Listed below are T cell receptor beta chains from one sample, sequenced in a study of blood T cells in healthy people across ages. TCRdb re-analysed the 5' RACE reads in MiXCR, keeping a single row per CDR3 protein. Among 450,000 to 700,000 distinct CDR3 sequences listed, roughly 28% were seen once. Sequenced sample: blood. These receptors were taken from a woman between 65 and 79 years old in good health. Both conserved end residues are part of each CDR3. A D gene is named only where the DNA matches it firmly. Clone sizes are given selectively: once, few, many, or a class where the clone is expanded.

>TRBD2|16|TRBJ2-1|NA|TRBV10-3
TGTGCCATCAGTGGTCCATCGGGGGGGTCCTACAATGAGCAGTTCTTC
CAISGPSGGSYNEQFF
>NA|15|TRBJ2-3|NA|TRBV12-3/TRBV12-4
TGTGCCAGCAGCCCCTGGGAGCGAAGCACAGATACGCAGTATTTT
CASSPWERSTDTQYF
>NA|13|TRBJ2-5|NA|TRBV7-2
TGTGCCAGCAGCTTAGTGTCCCGGGAGACCCAGTACTTC
CASSLVSRETQYF
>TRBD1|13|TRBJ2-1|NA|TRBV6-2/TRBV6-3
TGTGCCAGTGACAGGGGGCAGGAGAATGAGCAGTTCTTC
CASDRGQENEQFF
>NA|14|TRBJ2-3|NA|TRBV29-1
TGCAGCGTAACTAGTATAAAGAGCACAGATACGCGGTATTTT
CSVTSIKSTDTRYF
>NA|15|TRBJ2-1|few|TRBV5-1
TGCGCCAGCATCCCGAATGGGGGCTCCTACAATGAGCAGTTCTTC
CASIPNGGSYNEQFF
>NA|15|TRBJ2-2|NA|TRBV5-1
TGCGCCAGCATGAAACAGGTTTCGAACACCGGGGAGCTGTTTTTT
CASMKQVSNTGELFF
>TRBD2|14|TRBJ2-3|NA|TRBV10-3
TGTGCCATCAGACCTAGCGGGGGGTCAGATACGCAGTATTTT
CAIRPSGGSDTQYF
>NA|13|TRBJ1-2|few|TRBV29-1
TGCAGCGTTGAAGATCCGGGGGTAGATGGCTACACCTTC
CSVEDPGVDGYTF
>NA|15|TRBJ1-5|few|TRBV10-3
TGTGCCATCAGTGAGGGGGGGGTCAGCAATCAGCCCCAGCATTTT
CAISEGGVSNQPQHF
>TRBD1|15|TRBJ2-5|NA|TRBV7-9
TGTGCCAGCAGTTCGGACAGGGGAGCCCTGGAGACCCAGTACTTC
CASSSDRGALETQYF
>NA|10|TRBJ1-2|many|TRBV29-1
TGCAGCACTTACACCGATGGCTACACCTTC
CSTYTDGYTF
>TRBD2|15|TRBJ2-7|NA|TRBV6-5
TGTGCCAGCAGTTACTCCGGGGGGGTTAATTACGAGCAGTACTTC
CASSYSGGVNYEQYF
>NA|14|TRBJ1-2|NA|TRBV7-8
TGTGCCAGCAGCTTAGGGGGAGTTAACTATGGCTACACCTTC
CASSLGGVNYGYTF
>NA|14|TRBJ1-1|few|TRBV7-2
TGTGCCAGCAGCCCGTACAGAGTGAACACTGAAGCTTTCTTT
CASSPYRVNTEAFF
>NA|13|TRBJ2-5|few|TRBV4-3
TGCGCCAGCAGCCAAGATCTTAGAGAGACCCAGTACTTC
CASSQDLRETQYF
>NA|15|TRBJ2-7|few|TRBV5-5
TGTGCCAGCAGCTTGGCCAGGGGACCTTCCTACGAGCAGTACTTC
CASSLARGPSYEQYF
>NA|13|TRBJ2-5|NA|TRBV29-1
TGCAGCGTTGAACGGACACAGCAAGAGACCCAGTACTTC
CSVERTQQETQYF
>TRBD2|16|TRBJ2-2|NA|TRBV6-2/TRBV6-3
TGTGCCAGCAGTGGAAGGACTAGCGGGGGGAGCGGGGAGCTGTTTTTT
CASSGRTSGGSGELFF
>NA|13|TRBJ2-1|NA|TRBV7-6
TGTGCCAGCAGCTCCACGTCGTACAATGAGCAGTTCTTC
CASSSTSYNEQFF
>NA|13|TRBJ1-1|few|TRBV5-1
TGCGCCAGCAGCTTAGTTAAGAACGCTGAAGCTTTCTTT
CASSLVKNAEAFF
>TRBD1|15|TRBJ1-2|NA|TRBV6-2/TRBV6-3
TGTGCCAACAGGACACCGGGACAGGGGCATGGGGGCTACACCTTC
CANRTPGQGHGGYTF
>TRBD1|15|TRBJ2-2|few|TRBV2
TGTGCCAGCAGTAACCAACAGGGGGCGGGCGGGGAGCTGTTTTTT
CASSNQQGAGGELFF
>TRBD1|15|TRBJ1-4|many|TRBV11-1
TGTGCCAGCAGCTCAAGGACAGGGGGAGACGAAAAACTGTTTTTT
CASSSRTGGDEKLFF
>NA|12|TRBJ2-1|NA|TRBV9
TGTGCCAGCAGCCCGGGGGTAAATGAGCAGTTCTTC
CASSPGVNEQFF
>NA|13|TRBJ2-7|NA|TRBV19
TGTGCCAGTAGTATAACAGACACCTACGAGCAGTACTTC
CASSITDTYEQYF
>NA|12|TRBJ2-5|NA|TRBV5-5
TGTGCCAGCAGCCCGGGACATCCTACCCAGTACTTC
CASSPGHPTQYF
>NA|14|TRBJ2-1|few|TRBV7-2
TGTGCCAGCAGCCCATTTAGAGAGGGGGGGGAGCAGTTCTTC
CASSPFREGGEQFF
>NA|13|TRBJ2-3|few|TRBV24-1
TGTGCCACCAGTGAAACAGCAGGGACTACGCAGTATTTT
CATSETAGTTQYF
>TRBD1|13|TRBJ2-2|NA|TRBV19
TGTGCCAGCTCGGGACAGGGCGACGGGGAGCTGTTTTTT
CASSGQGDGELFF
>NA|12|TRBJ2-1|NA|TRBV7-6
TGTGCCAGCAGCTCCCTTCGGGTTGAGCAGTTCTTC
CASSSLRVEQFF
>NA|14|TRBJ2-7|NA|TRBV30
TGTGCCTGGAGTGGGGTAGTGGGCTCCTACGAGCAGTACTTC
CAWSGVVGSYEQYF
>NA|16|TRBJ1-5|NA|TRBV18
TGTGCCAGCTCACCAGATGGGGGGGCATCAAATCAGCCCCAGCATTTT
CASSPDGGASNQPQHF
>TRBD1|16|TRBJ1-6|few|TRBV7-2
TGTGCCAGCAGGGAAACGAGGGGGCCCCATAATTCACCCCTCCACTTT
CASRETRGPHNSPLHF
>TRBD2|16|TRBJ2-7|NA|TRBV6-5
TGTGCCTGCAGTTACTCGTTAGCGGGGGGATCCTACGAGCAGTACTTC
CACSYSLAGGSYEQYF
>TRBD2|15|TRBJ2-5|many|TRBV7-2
TGTGCCAGCAGCCCCGGGGGGGCGCGAAAAGAGACCCAGTACTTC
CASSPGGARKETQYF
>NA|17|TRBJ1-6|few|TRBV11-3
TGTGCCAGCAGCTTAGGTTGGGGACATCTCGAAGATTCACCCCTCCACTTT
CASSLGWGHLEDSPLHF
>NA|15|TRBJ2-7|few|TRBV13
TGTGCCAGCAGCCCACGGAATGAGAAAGGGTACGAGCAGTACTTC
CASSPRNEKGYEQYF
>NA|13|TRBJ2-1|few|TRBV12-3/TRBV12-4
TGTGCCAGCCTAAGGGGGGCCCTCAATGAGCAGTTCTTC
CASLRGALNEQFF
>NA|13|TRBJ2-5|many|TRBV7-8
TGTGCCAGCAGCTCCAGTCGGTGGGAGACCCAGTACTTC
CASSSSRWETQYF
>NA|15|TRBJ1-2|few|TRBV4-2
TGTGCCAGCAGCCAAGATTTCGTAACCAGCTATGGCTACACCTTC
CASSQDFVTSYGYTF
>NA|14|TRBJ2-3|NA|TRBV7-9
TGTGCCAGCAGCTTTAGGCAGGGGATAGATACGCAGTATTTT
CASSFRQGIDTQYF
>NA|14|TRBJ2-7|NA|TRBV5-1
TGCGCCAGCAGCTTGGGACAGCCCTCCTACGAGCAGTACTTC
CASSLGQPSYEQYF
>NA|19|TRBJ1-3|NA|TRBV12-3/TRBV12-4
TGTGCCAGCAGTCAGCGGGACCGGGGGTGGGGACGCTCTGGAAACACCATATATTTT
CASSQRDRGWGRSGNTIYF
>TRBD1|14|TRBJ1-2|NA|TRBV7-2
TGTGCCAGCAGCGCGAGGACAGGGGGCAGTGGCTACACCTTC
CASSARTGGSGYTF
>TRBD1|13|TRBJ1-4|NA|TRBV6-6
TGTGGAGCGGGGGAGGGGGCAAACGGAAAACTGTTTTTT
CGAGEGANGKLFF
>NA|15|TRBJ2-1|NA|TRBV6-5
TGTGCCAGCAGTTGCCAGGTTAGCTCCTACAATGAGCAGTTCTTC
CASSCQVSSYNEQFF
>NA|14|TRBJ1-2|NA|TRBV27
TGTGCCAGCAGAGTACAGGGAGTTAACTATGGCTACACCTTC
CASRVQGVNYGYTF
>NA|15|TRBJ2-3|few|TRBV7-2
TGTGCCAGCAGCCGTGACGGGACGGACACAGATACGCAGTATTTT
CASSRDGTDTDTQYF
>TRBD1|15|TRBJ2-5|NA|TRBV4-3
TGCGCCAGCAGCCAGTTGACAGGGGCAGGGGAGACCCAGTACTTC
CASSQLTGAGETQYF
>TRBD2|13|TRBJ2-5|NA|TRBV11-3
TGTGCCAGCAGGTCCCTAGCGGGGACGGAATTGGTCTTC
CASRSLAGTELVF
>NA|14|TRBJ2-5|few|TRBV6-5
TGTGCCAGCAGTTACGACGGGGGTGCTGGGACCCAGTACTTC
CASSYDGGAGTQYF